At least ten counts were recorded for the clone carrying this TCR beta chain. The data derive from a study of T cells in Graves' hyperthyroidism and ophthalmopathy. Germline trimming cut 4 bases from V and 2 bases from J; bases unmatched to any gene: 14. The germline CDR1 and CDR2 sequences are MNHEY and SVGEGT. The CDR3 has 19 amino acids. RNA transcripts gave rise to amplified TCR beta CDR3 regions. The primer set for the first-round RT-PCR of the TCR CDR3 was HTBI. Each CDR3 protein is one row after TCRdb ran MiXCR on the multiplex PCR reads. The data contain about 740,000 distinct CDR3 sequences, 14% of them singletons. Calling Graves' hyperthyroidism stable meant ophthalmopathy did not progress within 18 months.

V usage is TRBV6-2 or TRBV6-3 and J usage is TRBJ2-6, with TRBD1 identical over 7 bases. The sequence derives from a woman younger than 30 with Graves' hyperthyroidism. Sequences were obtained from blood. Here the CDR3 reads CASSSIIRTGAPGANVLTF. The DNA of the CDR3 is TGTGCCAGCAGTTCAATCATACGTACAGGGGCGCCTGGGGCCAACGTCCTGACTTTC.